The 28 T cell receptor beta chains below come from one sample, sequenced in a study of blood T cell repertoires in COVID-19. This table comes from immunoSEQ multiplex PCR, and its TCRdb copy is limited to in-frame clones, with some not included. The data show under 300,000 clones, with 70% to 90% seen just once and about 6.2% held by the top ten. The sequenced material came from PBMCs or T cells enriched from blood (not recorded which). Receptor source: a woman aged 45-59 years who had been exposed to COVID-19.

V gene TRBV28 combines with J gene TRBJ1-2; possibly TRBD1 for D (5 bases). The V gene's germline CDR1 is MDHEN and CDR2 SYDVKM. The CDR3 runs 12 residues. Trimming stripped 2 bases from V and 8 bases from J, with 9 bases between. The CDR3 region is CASSLIGAGYTF. The CDR3 DNA reads TGTGCCAGCAGTTTAATAGGGGCGGGCTACACCTTC.

V and J are TRBV5-1 and TRBJ1-2, with D perhaps TRBD1 (6 bases). The length of the CDR3 is 16 residues. Looked up from germline, CDR1 is SGHRS and CDR2 is YFSETQ. With 4 bases removed from V and 6 bases from J, the gap between germline ends came to 22 bases. The CDR3 sequence is CASSPVLGGTSHGYTF. CDR3 DNA sequence: TGCGCCAGCAGCCCGGTGTTGGGGGGGACATCTCATGGCTACACCTTC.

The V and J genes are TRBV7-9 and TRBJ2-2; a weak D match, TRBD1 (5 bases). The CDR3 has 15 amino acids. Deletions cut 5 bases from V and 0 bases from J, with 10 bases between. CDR1 SEHNR and CDR2 FQNEAQ come from the germline V gene (reference sequence). CDR3 sequence: CASSHRNTNTGELFF. CDR3 bases: TGTGCCAGCAGCCACAGGAACACGAACACCGGGGAGCTGTTTTTT.

The chain recombines TRBV19 with TRBJ2-2; TRBD1 matches at 11 bases. CDR3 length equals 17 residues. The V gene end was trimmed by 6 bases and the J gene end by 7 bases; junction bases not matched to a gene: 13. Germline CDR1 and CDR2: LNHDA and SQIVND (reference sequence). DNA of the CDR3: TGTGCCAGTAGCAAAAGAGGTCCGGGACAGGGGGTCGGGGAGCTGTTTTTT. As protein: CASSKRGPGQGVGELFF.

The rearrangement links TRBV5-4 to TRBJ2-1; 7 bases map to TRBD1. Trimming took 5 bases from V and 5 from J; bases not matched to a gene: 7. The germline V gene encodes CDR1 SGHNT and CDR2 YYREEE (reference sequence). This CDR3 has 14 amino acids. This chain's CDR3 is CASRPGTDNNEQFF. CDR3 nucleotide sequence: TGTGCCAGCAGACCAGGGACAGACAACAATGAGCAGTTCTTC.

The V and J genes are TRBV14 and TRBJ1-5; D unclear. The CDR3 runs 17 residues. V was trimmed by 0 bases and J by 9 bases, leaving 21 bases between them. Germline V gene data show CDR1 as SGHDN and CDR2 as FVKESK. The CDR3, as DNA: TGTGCCAGCAGCCAAGAACCTGCGGGGATTTTTTTACGGCCCCAGCATTTT. Amino acid sequence: CASSQEPAGIFLRPQHF.

The chain recombines TRBV13 with TRBJ2-3, with D unclear. Trimming cost V 5 bases and J 4 bases, with 13 bases left between them. CDR1 and CDR2 (germline): PRHDT, FYEKMQ (reference sequence). The CDR3 runs to 14 residues. Written as DNA, the CDR3 is TGTGCCAGCAGCGCCGGGTTACGGGCAGATACGCAGTATTTT. As protein: CASSAGLRADTQYF.

The genes are TRBV27 and TRBJ1-1; TRBD1 might be the D (6 bases). Trimming took 9 bases from V and 3 from J, leaving 23 bases between them. Germline CDR1 reads MNHEY; CDR2 reads SMNVEV (reference sequence). The CDR3 is 16 amino acids. CDR3 sequence (DNA): TGTGCCAGAAGATATACGTCGAGGGAGGGGGACACTGAAGCTTTCTTT. Translated, it gives CARRYTSREGDTEAFF.

This clone was counted a single time. The rearrangement links TRBV3-1 (or the pseudogene TRBV3-2) to TRBJ1-1, with 7 bases identical to TRBD1. Germline V gene lookup returns CDR1 LGHDT and CDR2 YNNKEL (reference sequence). V gave up 1 base and J gave up 5 bases; unmatched junction bases: 7. The CDR3 contains 15 residues. The DNA of the CDR3 is TGTGCCAGCAGCCAAGGGCAGGGGGTGGGTACTGAAGCTTTCTTT. Translating it yields CASSQGQGVGTEAFF.

The V call is TRBV14, the J call TRBJ1-4; D gene ambiguous. V dropped 5 bases and J dropped 10 bases, with 14 bases sitting between them. Germline lookup yields CDR1 SGHDN and CDR2 FVKESK. CDR3 length equals 13 residues. CDR3 bases: TGTGCCAGCAGCTACTCGGCTCGGGGAAAACTGTTTTTT. It yields the protein CASSYSARGKLFF. Variable domain in full (rest from reference TRBV14 and TRBJ1-4): EAGVTQFPSHSVIEKGQTVTLRCDPISGHDNLYWYRRVMGKEIKFLLHFVKESKQDESGMPNNRFLAERTGGTYSTLKVQPAELEDSGVYFCASSYSARGKLFFGSGTQLSVL.

The rearrangement links TRBV9 to TRBJ2-5, with 7 bases identical to TRBD2. Germline V gene sequence: CDR1 SGDLS, CDR2 YYNGEE. This CDR3 has 14 residues. V was clipped by 5 bases and J by 0 bases; unmatched bases: 4. The chain's CDR3 is CASSPGGNQETQYF. In DNA, the CDR3 is TGTGCCAGCAGTCCGGGGGGTAACCAAGAGACCCAGTACTTC.

The chain couples TRBV6-2 or TRBV6-3 to TRBJ1-3, with D maybe TRBD1 (5 bases). Germline CDR1 is MNHEY and CDR2 is SVGEGT. Trimming removed 5 bases from V and 2 bases from J, with 13 bases in between. This CDR3 has 15 residues. The CDR3 nucleotides read TGTGCCAGCAGTATACGAAGGGGTACTGGAAACACCATATATTTT. This codes for CASSIRRGTGNTIYF.

This clone has only one observation. The rearrangement uses TRBV4-3 and TRBJ2-3; 10 bases are shared with TRBD1. The length of the CDR3 is 18 residues. The junction had 16 bases not matched to a gene; V was cut back by 4 bases and J by 6 bases. CDR1 is LGHNA, CDR2 YSLEER, per germline. The CDR3 loop reads CASSRRWRTGGMRDTQYF. The CDR3 region has the DNA TGCGCCAGCAGCCGCCGTTGGCGGACAGGGGGTATGAGGGATACGCAGTATTTT.

The rearrangement uses TRBV7-9 and TRBJ1-5; the match to TRBD1 covers 9 bases. Germline-derived CDR1 and CDR2 are SEHNR and FQNEAQ (reference sequence). V was pared by 6 bases and J by 3 bases, with 15 bases of the junction left unmatched. The CDR3 is 18 amino acids. The CDR3 nucleotides read TGTGCCAGCAGTTCCTTGCCCCTGGGACAGGGTCCCAATCAGCCCCAGCATTTT. Translating gives CASSSLPLGQGPNQPQHF. Using reference TRBV7-9 and TRBJ1-5 for the parts outside the CDR3, the full variable domain is DTGVSQNPRHKITKRGQNVTFRCDPISEHNRLYWYRQTLGQGPEFLTYFQNEAQLEKSRLLSDRFSAERPKGSFSTLEIQRTEQGDSAMYLCASSSLPLGQGPNQPQHFGDGTRLSIL.

The J gene is TRBJ1-1, the V gene TRBV10-3; no clear D. Trimming stripped 3 bases from V and 4 bases from J, with 6 bases between. Germline values: CDR1 ENHRY, CDR2 SYGVKD. The CDR3 spans 12 residues. DNA of the CDR3: TGTGCCATCAGTGATGTCGGCACTGAAGCTTTCTTT. It encodes CAISDVGTEAFF.

The chain joins TRBV24-1 to TRBJ1-5, with TRBD1 matching over 8 bases. This CDR3 contains 16 residues. Trimming took 3 bases from V and 4 from J; bases not matched to a gene: 7. Germline V gives CDR1 KGHDR, CDR2 SFDVKD. The CDR3 loop is CATSDGGDRLNQPQHF. For the CDR3, the DNA is TGTGCCACCAGTGATGGGGGGGACAGGCTTAATCAGCCCCAGCATTTT.

The rearrangement links TRBV29-1 to TRBJ2-1; D is possibly TRBD2 (5 bases). V dropped 3 bases and J dropped 14 bases, with 11 bases sitting between them. Per germline, CDR1 SQVTM and CDR2 ANQGSEA. CDR3 length: 10 residues. Here the CDR3 reads CSVDSGRKFF. The CDR3 DNA reads as TGCAGCGTTGACTCGGGAAGAAAGTTCTTC.

V gene TRBV28 combines with J gene TRBJ1-3, with TRBD1 as a possible D gene (5 bases). CDR1 is MDHEN, CDR2 SYDVKM, per germline. This CDR3 region has 15 residues. V was cut by 5 bases and J by 4 bases, with 15 bases left in between. Here the CDR3 DNA reads TGTGCCAGCAGTCCGCCGGGGGGGACCGGAAACACCATATATTTT. This translates into CASSPPGGTGNTIYF.

The CDR3 coding sequence is TGCGCCAGCAGCTTTGATGGGACACAGTACTATGGCTACACCTTC. This sequence encodes CASSFDGTQYYGYTF. The chain joins TRBV5-1 to TRBJ1-2, with TRBD1 as a possible D gene (6 bases). Trimming took 2 bases from V and 3 from J, leaving 14 bases between them. The CDR3 sequence is 15 residues long. Germline loops: CDR1 SGHRS, CDR2 YFSETQ.

The chain couples TRBV7-9 to TRBJ1-1; D uncertain. The CDR3 totals 14 residues. The V end lost 1 base, the J end lost 5 bases, and 11 bases lay between the germline ends. The germline V gene has CDR1 SEHNR and CDR2 FQNEAQ (reference sequence). CDR3: CASSLGLVTTEAFF. CDR3 nucleotide sequence: TGTGCCAGCAGCTTAGGGCTGGTAACGACTGAAGCTTTCTTT. The full variable domain, in which reference TRBV7-9 and TRBJ1-1 provide the parts outside the CDR3, is DTGVSQNPRHKITKRGQNVTFRCDPISEHNRLYWYRQTLGQGPEFLTYFQNEAQLEKSRLLSDRFSAERPKGSFSTLEIQRTEQGDSAMYLCASSLGLVTTEAFFGQGTRLTVV.

The rearrangement joins TRBV28 to TRBJ1-4; 7 nucleotides align to TRBD1. V trimming: 8 bases; J trimming: 4 bases; junction bases outside the gene matches: 7. There are 14 residues in the CDR3. Germline V CDR1 and CDR2: MDHEN, SYDVKM. Here the CDR3 DNA reads TGTGCCAGCGCCGCGGACAGGTTTAATGAAAAACTGTTTTTT. The encoded protein is CASAADRFNEKLFF.

A word on this clone: This same CDR3 is encoded by further DNA sequences in the sample. This chain joins TRBV11-2 and TRBJ2-7; 7 bases match TRBD2. The CDR3 runs to 16 residues. Trimming at V came to 1 base and at J to 4 bases, leaving 10 bases not matched to a gene. Germline lookup yields CDR1 SGHAT and CDR2 FQNNGV. The CDR3 DNA is TGTGCCAGCAGCTTAGGGATTGGGGGGGGAGGGTACGAGCAGTACTTC. Protein product: CASSLGIGGGGYEQYF.

This sequence joins TRBV18 and TRBJ2-1; 11 nucleotides agree with TRBD2. CDR3 size: 17 residues. The V segment lost 3 bases and the J segment 4 bases; nucleotides outside the gene matches: 8. The germline V gene encodes CDR1 KGHSH and CDR2 LQKENI. The CDR3 DNA follows: TGTGCCAGCTCACCGAGGATAGCGGGGGGGCAATACAATGAGCAGTTCTTC. Amino acids: CASSPRIAGGQYNEQFF.

The chain has TRBV2 and TRBJ2-7, with TRBD2 matching 8 bases. Trimming at V came to 5 bases and at J to 5 bases, leaving 5 bases not matched to a gene. Germline CDR1 SNHLY, CDR2 FYNNEI. This CDR3 contains 13 residues. CDR3 bases: TGTGCCAGCAGTCCCGGGACTAGGGACGAGCAGTACTTC. Translation gives CASSPGTRDEQYF.

V gene TRBV6-5 combines with J gene TRBJ2-7; 8 bases are a match to TRBD1. Germline assignment: CDR1 MNHEY and CDR2 SVGAGI. After removal of 5 bases from V and 7 bases from J, the junction contained 10 bases not matched to a gene. The CDR3 loop spans 14 amino acids. The CDR3 sequence: CASSRHSGGWEQYF. The DNA for the CDR3 is TGTGCCAGCAGTAGACACTCAGGGGGCTGGGAGCAGTACTTC.

The chain couples TRBV25-1 to TRBJ2-5, with 7 nucleotides matching TRBD1. The CDR3 runs to 14 residues. Germline loops: CDR1 MGHDK, CDR2 SYGVNS. V was clipped by 8 bases and J by 5 bases; unmatched bases: 11. For the CDR3, the DNA is TGTGCCAGCGGTGGGACCTTCAGGGGGGAGACCCAGTACTTC. This translates into CASGGTFRGETQYF.

This chain joins TRBV2 and TRBJ1-6, with D perhaps TRBD1 (5 bases). This CDR3 region has 15 residues. Trimming pared 8 bases from V and 9 bases from J, leaving 20 bases between. Germline V gene data show CDR1 as SNHLY and CDR2 as FYNNEI. In DNA, the CDR3 is TGTGCCAGCTGGGACGGGGAGGGGCTCGGTTCACCCCTCCACTTT. This sequence encodes CASWDGEGLGSPLHF.

The rearrangement uses TRBV6-2 or TRBV6-3 and TRBJ2-1, with D possibly matching TRBD2 (6 bases). Trimming left V 4 bases short and J 2 bases short, with 12 bases between. Per the germline V gene, CDR1 is MNHEY and CDR2 is SVGEGT. CDR3 length: 15 amino acids. The CDR3 DNA reads TGTGCCAGCAGTTCCCGGGGGTCTGCCTACAATGAGCAGTTCTTC. The encoded protein is CASSSRGSAYNEQFF.